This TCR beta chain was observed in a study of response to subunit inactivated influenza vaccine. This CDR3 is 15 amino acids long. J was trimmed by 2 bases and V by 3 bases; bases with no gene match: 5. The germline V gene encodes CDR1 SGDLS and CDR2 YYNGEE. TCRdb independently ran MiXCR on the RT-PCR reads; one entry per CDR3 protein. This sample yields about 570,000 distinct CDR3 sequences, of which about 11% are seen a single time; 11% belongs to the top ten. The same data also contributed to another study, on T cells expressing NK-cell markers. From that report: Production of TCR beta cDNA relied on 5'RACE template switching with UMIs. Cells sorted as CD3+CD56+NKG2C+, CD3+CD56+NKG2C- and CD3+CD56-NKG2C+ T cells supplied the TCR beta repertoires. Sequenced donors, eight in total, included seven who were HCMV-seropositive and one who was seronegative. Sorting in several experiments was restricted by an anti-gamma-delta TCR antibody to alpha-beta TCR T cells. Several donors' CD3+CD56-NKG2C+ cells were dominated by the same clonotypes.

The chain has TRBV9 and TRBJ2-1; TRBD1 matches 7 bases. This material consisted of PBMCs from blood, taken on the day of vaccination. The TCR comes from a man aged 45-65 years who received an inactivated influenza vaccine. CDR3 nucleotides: TGTGCCAGCAGCGGACACAGGGGCGCCTACAATGAGCAGTTCTTC. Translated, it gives CASSGHRGAYNEQFF.